These 21 T cell receptor beta chains were all obtained from the same sample, sequenced in a study of blood T cell repertoires in COVID-19. Clones were read by immunoSEQ multiplex PCR, and TCRdb kept only the in-frame ones, dropping some. The repertoire holds approximately 210,000 clones, with roughly 87% as singletons. Sequenced material: peripheral blood. The receptors here all came from a man between 40 and 49 years old with active or convalescent COVID-19.

The rearrangement uses TRBV24-1 and TRBJ1-3, with 9 bases matching TRBD1. Trimming took 3 bases from V and 5 from J; bases not matched to a gene: 1. Germline-derived CDR1 and CDR2 are KGHDR and SFDVKD. CDR3 length equals 14 residues. CDR3 DNA sequence: TGTGCCACCAGTGATACAGGGGGCCGAAACACCATATATTTT. Protein product: CATSDTGGRNTIYF.

The genes are TRBV18 and TRBJ2-5; D not certain. Germline CDR1 reads KGHSH; CDR2 reads LQKENI. Deletions cut 3 bases from V and 2 bases from J, with 4 bases between. There are 12 residues in the CDR3. CDR3 residues: CASSPQQETQYF. In nucleotides, the CDR3 is TGTGCCAGCTCACCCCAGCAAGAGACCCAGTACTTC.

The chain uses TRBV7-3 and TRBJ1-2, with no clear D. The CDR3 totals 13 residues. V shed 6 bases and J shed 5 bases, with 13 bases lying between them. CDR1 SGHTA and CDR2 FQGTGA come from the germline V gene. The CDR3 is CASSHETGYGYTF. The CDR3 DNA reads TGTGCCAGCAGTCATGAGACTGGGTATGGCTACACCTTC.

The genes are TRBV29-1 and TRBJ1-2, with 9 nucleotides matching TRBD1. The CDR3 is 12 residues long. CDR1 and CDR2 (germline): SQVTM, ANQGSEA. V was clipped by 6 bases and J by 8 bases; unmatched bases: 7. As DNA, the CDR3 is TGCAGCGTATCACAGGGGGCTATAGGCTACACCTTC. Its protein is CSVSQGAIGYTF.

The V call is TRBV7-8, the J call TRBJ2-7, with 8 bases that match TRBD1. Germline V gene lookup returns CDR1 SGHVS and CDR2 FQNEAQ. V dropped 2 bases and J dropped 0; count of bases not matched to a gene: 3. This CDR3 has 15 amino acids. The CDR3 protein is CASSLRTGISYEQYF. The DNA for the CDR3 is TGTGCCAGCAGCTTAAGGACAGGGATCTCCTACGAGCAGTACTTC.

The chain is built from TRBV28 and TRBJ2-7, with 13 bases aligning to TRBD2. Trimming removed 7 bases from V and 0 bases from J; junction bases left unmatched: 18. Germline V gene lookup returns CDR1 MDHEN and CDR2 SYDVKM. The CDR3 extends over 20 amino acids. The CDR3 protein is CASTTFGKGTSGKSSYEQYF. For the CDR3, the DNA is TGTGCCAGCACCACCTTTGGAAAAGGGACTAGCGGGAAGAGCTCCTACGAGCAGTACTTC.

This clone is medium-sized within its sample. This sequence joins TRBV24-1 and TRBJ2-5, with 13 nucleotides matching TRBD2. Germline-derived CDR1 and CDR2 are KGHDR and SFDVKD. The CDR3 has 17 residues. V shed 3 bases, J shed 4 bases, and the junction held 7 bases outside the gene matches. Written as DNA, the CDR3 is TGTGCCACCAGTGATCTAGGAACTAGCGGGGGGGCAGAGACCCAGTACTTC. It encodes CATSDLGTSGGAETQYF.

This chain links TRBV29-1 with TRBJ2-7; 8 nucleotides align to TRBD2. The CDR3 length is 13 residues. Germline V lookup: CDR1 SQVTM, CDR2 ANQGSEA. V dropped 3 bases and J dropped 3; count of bases not matched to a gene: 4. CDR3 nucleotide sequence: TGCAGCGTTGAGGCTAGCGGGCTCTACGAGCAGTACTTC. Translation: CSVEASGLYEQYF.

The V gene is TRBV27, the J gene TRBJ1-1; D call uncertain. In germline, CDR1 is MNHEY, CDR2 SMNVEV (reference sequence). V dropped 4 bases and J dropped 4 bases, with 10 bases sitting between them. The CDR3 has 13 residues. The CDR3 DNA is TGTGCCAGCAGTTGGACGGAGGGCACTGAAGCTTTCTTT. The encoded protein is CASSWTEGTEAFF.

The chain has TRBV6-4 and TRBJ1-2; 9 bases are shared with TRBD1. With V trimmed by 5 bases and J by 5 bases, 3 bases remained unmatched. The CDR3 loop spans 13 amino acids. Germline V gives CDR1 MRHNA, CDR2 SNTAGT. Here the CDR3 DNA reads TGTGCCAGCAGTACGGACAGGGGATATGGCTACACCTTC. Protein sequence: CASSTDRGYGYTF.

The chain carries TRBV7-3 and TRBJ2-2, with TRBD1 identical over 9 bases. The V gene end was trimmed by 5 bases and the J gene end by 0 bases; junction bases not matched to a gene: 1. The CDR3 is made up of 15 amino acids. CDR1 is SGHTA and CDR2 is FQGTGA in the germline V gene. CDR3: CASSRDRANTGELFF. As DNA, the CDR3 is TGTGCCAGCAGCCGGGACAGGGCGAACACCGGGGAGCTGTTTTTT.

The CDR3 nucleotides read TGTGCCAGCAGCCCCCGGGGGTCTGGGCGGGGCGGGAGCTCCTACGAGCAGTACTTC. This sequence encodes CASSPRGSGRGGSSYEQYF. The genes are TRBV21-1 and TRBJ2-7; the table's D call, TRBD2, has no DNA check behind it. TRBV21-1 is a known pseudogene. The CDR3 totals 19 residues.

V usage is TRBV28 and J usage is TRBJ1-1, with no clear D. The CDR3 consists of 14 residues. Germline V gene sequence: CDR1 MDHEN, CDR2 SYDVKM. The ends were cut back, 0 bases at V and 1 base at J, with 6 bases in the middle. CDR3 amino acids: CASSLWSGNTEAFF. In nucleotides, the CDR3 is TGTGCCAGCAGTTTATGGTCGGGGAACACTGAAGCTTTCTTT.

The chain joins TRBV11-2 to TRBJ2-5; no reliable D call. V was trimmed by 4 bases and J by 1 base, leaving 13 bases between them. Germline CDR1 is SGHAT and CDR2 is FQNNGV. There are 15 residues in the CDR3. The CDR3 loop reads CASSSGLGAQETQYF. Written as DNA, the CDR3 is TGTGCCAGCAGCTCCGGCCTGGGCGCCCAAGAGACCCAGTACTTC.

The J gene is TRBJ1-5, the V gene TRBV27, with a tentative D call TRBD1 (5 bases). V gave up 8 bases and J gave up 1 base, with 9 bases separating them. Germline V gene sequence: CDR1 MNHEY, CDR2 SMNVEV (reference sequence). CDR3 length: 13 amino acids. For the CDR3, the DNA is TGTGCCAGCGGGGGGGGAAGCAATCAGCCCCAGCATTTT. It is translated as CASGGGSNQPQHF.

The genes are TRBV5-4 and TRBJ1-5; D gene unclear. This CDR3 contains 13 residues. Germline lookup yields CDR1 SGHNT and CDR2 YYREEE (reference sequence). V was pared by 4 bases and J by 4 bases, with 9 bases between. The CDR3 DNA sequence: TGTGCCAGCAGCCCTGACGGGAATCAGCCCCAGCATTTT. Translating it yields CASSPDGNQPQHF.

In this sample, this clone turned up once. The chain carries TRBV6-1 and TRBJ2-5; D uncertain. The CDR3 totals 13 residues. V was trimmed by 2 bases and J by 7 bases, leaving 11 bases between them. The germline CDR1 and CDR2 sequences are MNHNS and SASEGT. In nucleotides, the CDR3 is TGTGCCAGCAGTGAATATCCATCAGGGACCCAGTACTTC. It is translated as CASSEYPSGTQYF.

The V call is TRBV12-2, the J call TRBJ2-2; TRBD2, the D gene given by the table, was not confirmed from the DNA. TRBV12-2 is a pseudogene. The CDR3 covers 16 residues. DNA for the CDR3: TGTGCAAGTCGCTTAGATGCAGAGGGAGGCGCCGGGGAGCTGTTTTTT. Encoded protein: CASRLDAEGGAGELFF.

The chain combines TRBV6-5 with TRBJ1-1; no definite D call. CDR3 length: 13 residues. The ends were cut back, 5 bases at V and 1 base at J, with 8 bases in the middle. In germline, CDR1 is MNHEY, CDR2 SVGAGI. The CDR3 sequence is CASSRTWNTEAFF. CDR3 nucleotide sequence: TGTGCCAGCAGTAGGACTTGGAACACTGAAGCTTTCTTT.

The rearrangement joins TRBV27 to TRBJ2-7, with TRBD1 identical over 10 bases. The V and J ends lost 3 bases and 4 bases, in that order; junction bases with no gene match: 3. CDR3 length equals 14 residues. Germline V CDR1 and CDR2: MNHEY, SMNVEV (reference sequence). CDR3 in DNA: TGTGCCAGCAGTTTCGGACAGGGGGGGTACGAGCAGTACTTC. This sequence encodes CASSFGQGGYEQYF.

In its sample, this clone was seen a few times. The V and J genes are TRBV19 and TRBJ1-2, with 10 nucleotides matching TRBD1. The germline V gene has CDR1 LNHDA and CDR2 SQIVND (reference sequence). Losses at the gene ends were 6 bases for V and 8 bases for J; bases not matched to a gene: 15. The CDR3 contains 16 residues. CDR3 DNA sequence: TGTGCCAGTAGCCTAGCCCGGGACAGGGGAATCCACGGCTACACCTTC. It specifies CASSLARDRGIHGYTF.